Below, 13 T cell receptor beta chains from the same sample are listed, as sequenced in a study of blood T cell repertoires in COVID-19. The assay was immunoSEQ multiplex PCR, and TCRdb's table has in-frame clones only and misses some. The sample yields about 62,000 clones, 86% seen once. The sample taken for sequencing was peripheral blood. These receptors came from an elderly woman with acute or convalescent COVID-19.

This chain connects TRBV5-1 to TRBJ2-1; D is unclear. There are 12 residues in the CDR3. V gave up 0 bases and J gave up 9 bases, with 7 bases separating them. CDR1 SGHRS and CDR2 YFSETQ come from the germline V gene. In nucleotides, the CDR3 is TGCGCCAGCAGCTTGGGATTAGCTGAGCAGTTCTTC. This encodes CASSLGLAEQFF.

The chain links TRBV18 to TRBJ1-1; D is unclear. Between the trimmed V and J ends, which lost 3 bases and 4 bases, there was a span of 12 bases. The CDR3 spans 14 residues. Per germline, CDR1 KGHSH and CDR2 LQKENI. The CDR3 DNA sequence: TGTGCCAGCTCACCCGACCGAGGGCTCACTGAAGCTTTCTTT. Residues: CASSPDRGLTEAFF.

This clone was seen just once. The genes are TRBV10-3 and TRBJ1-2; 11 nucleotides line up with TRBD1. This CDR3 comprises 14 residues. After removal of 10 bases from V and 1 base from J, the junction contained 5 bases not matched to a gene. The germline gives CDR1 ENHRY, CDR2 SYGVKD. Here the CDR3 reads CATGQGELNYGYTF. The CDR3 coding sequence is TGTGCCACGGGACAGGGGGAACTTAACTATGGCTACACCTTC.

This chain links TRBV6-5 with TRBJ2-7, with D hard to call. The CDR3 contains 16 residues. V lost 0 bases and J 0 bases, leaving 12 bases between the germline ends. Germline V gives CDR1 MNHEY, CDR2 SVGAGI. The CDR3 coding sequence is TGTGCCAGCAGTTACTCGAGAGCGATCACCTCCTACGAGCAGTACTTC. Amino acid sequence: CASSYSRAITSYEQYF.

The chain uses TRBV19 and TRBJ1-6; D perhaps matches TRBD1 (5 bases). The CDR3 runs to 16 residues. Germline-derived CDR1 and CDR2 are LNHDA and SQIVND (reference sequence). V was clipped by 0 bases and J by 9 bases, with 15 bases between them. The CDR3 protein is CASSIDLTATTSPLHF. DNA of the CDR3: TGTGCCAGTAGTATAGATTTGACAGCCACTACTTCACCCCTCCACTTT.

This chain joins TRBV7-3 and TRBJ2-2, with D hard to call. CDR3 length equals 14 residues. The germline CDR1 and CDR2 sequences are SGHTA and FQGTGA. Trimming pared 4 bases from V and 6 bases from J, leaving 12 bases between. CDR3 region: CASSSNFAPGELFF. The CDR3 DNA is TGTGCCAGCAGCTCGAACTTCGCTCCCGGGGAGCTGTTTTTT.

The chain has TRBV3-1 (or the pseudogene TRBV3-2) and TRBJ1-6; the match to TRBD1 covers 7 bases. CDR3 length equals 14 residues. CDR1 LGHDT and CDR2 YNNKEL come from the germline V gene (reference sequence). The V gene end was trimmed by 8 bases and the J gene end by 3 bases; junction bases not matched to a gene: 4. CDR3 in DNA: TGTGCCAGCGGCAGGGGGAACTATAATTCACCCCTCCACTTT. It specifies CASGRGNYNSPLHF.

CDR3 nucleotide sequence: TGTGCCAGCAGTAATGGACAGATCAATTCACCCCTCCACTTT. Protein product: CASSNGQINSPLHF. V usage is TRBV6-5 and J usage is TRBJ1-6, with D perhaps matching TRBD1 (6 bases). The V gene's germline CDR1 is MNHEY and CDR2 SVGAGI. The CDR3 totals 14 residues. V was trimmed by 5 bases and J by 7 bases, leaving 12 bases between them.

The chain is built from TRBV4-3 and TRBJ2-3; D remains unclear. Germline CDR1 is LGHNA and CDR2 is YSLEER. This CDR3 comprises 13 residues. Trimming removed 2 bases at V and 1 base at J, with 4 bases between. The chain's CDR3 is CASSQQGTDTQYF. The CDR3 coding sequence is TGCGCCAGCAGCCAACAGGGCACAGATACGCAGTATTTT.

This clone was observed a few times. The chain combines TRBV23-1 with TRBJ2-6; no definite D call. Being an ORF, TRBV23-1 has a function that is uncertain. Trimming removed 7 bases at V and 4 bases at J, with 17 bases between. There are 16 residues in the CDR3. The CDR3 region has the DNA TGCGCCAGCAACAAATCTCCCCCCCCAGGGGCCAACGTCCTGACTTTC. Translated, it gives CASNKSPPPGANVLTF.

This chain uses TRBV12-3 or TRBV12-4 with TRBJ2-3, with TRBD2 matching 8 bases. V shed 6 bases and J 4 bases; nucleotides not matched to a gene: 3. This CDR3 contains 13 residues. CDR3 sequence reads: CASRNSGADTQYF. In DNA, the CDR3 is TGTGCCAGCAGAAATAGCGGGGCAGATACGCAGTATTTT.

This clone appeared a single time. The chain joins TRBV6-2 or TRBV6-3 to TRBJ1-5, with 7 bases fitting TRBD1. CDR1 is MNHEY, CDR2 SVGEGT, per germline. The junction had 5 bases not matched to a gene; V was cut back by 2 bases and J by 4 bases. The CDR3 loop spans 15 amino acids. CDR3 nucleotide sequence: TGTGCCAGCAGTTACGACAGGGTCGGGAATCAGCCCCAGCATTTT. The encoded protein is CASSYDRVGNQPQHF.

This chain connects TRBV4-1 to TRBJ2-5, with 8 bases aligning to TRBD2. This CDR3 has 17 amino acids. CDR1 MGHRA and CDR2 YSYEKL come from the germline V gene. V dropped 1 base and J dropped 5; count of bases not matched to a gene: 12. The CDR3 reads CASSQALAGLYRETQYF. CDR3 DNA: TGCGCCAGCAGCCAAGCTTTAGCGGGGCTATATCGGGAGACCCAGTACTTC.